The 24 T cell receptor beta chains listed next were all sequenced from one sample in a study of blood T cell repertoires in COVID-19. The data were produced by immunoSEQ multiplex PCR, yet TCRdb's version contains in-frame clones alone and is incomplete. The sample consists of roughly 250,000 clones, approximately 85% of them appearing once. The sample was peripheral blood. The source is a woman aged 55-69 years with active or convalescent COVID-19.

V usage is TRBV27 and J usage is TRBJ2-3; D is perhaps TRBD2 (5 bases). This CDR3 spans 15 amino acids. The germline CDR1 and CDR2 sequences are MNHEY and SMNVEV (reference sequence). Trimming cost V 6 bases and J 3 bases, with 16 bases left between them. The CDR3 loop is CASSRPLEGTDTQYF. In DNA, the CDR3 is TGTGCCAGCAGCCGGCCCCTAGAGGGAACAGATACGCAGTATTTT.

This rearrangement joins TRBV2 to TRBJ1-6; 8 nucleotides align to TRBD1. CDR3 size: 16 residues. CDR1 and CDR2 from the germline V gene are SNHLY and FYNNEI. J was trimmed by 5 bases and V by 5 bases; bases with no gene match: 8. In DNA form, the CDR3 reads TGTGCCAGCAGTCCAGACAGGGGCATAGATAATTCACCCCTCCACTTT. Translation: CASSPDRGIDNSPLHF.

The chain recombines TRBV6-5 with TRBJ2-7, with 7 bases identical to TRBD2. Germline CDR1 and CDR2: MNHEY and SVGAGI. The CDR3 length is 15 residues. Trimming took 2 bases from V and 0 from J; bases not matched to a gene: 4. The CDR3 reads CASSYRAGSSYEQYF. Written as DNA, the CDR3 is TGTGCCAGCAGTTACCGAGCGGGAAGCTCCTACGAGCAGTACTTC.

The chain uses TRBV6-5 and TRBJ1-5, with D possibly being TRBD1 (5 bases). Germline V gene sequence: CDR1 MNHEY, CDR2 SVGAGI. The CDR3 length is 14 residues. Trimming left V 11 bases short and J 0 bases short, with 14 bases between. The CDR3 loop reads CAAPRVYSNQPQHF. The CDR3 DNA sequence: TGTGCCGCCCCCAGGGTCTATAGCAATCAGCCCCAGCATTTT.

To note about this clone: At the DNA level, this CDR3 is encoded by other sequences in the same sample as well. CDR3 bases: TGTGCCAGTAGTATCGGACAGGGGAGGACTGAAGCTTTCTTT. It codes for CASSIGQGRTEAFF. The chain employs TRBV19 and TRBJ1-1; 9 bases agree with TRBD1. CDR3 length: 14 amino acids. V lost 3 bases and J lost 5; bases outside the gene matches: 4. Germline assignment: CDR1 LNHDA and CDR2 SQIVND (reference sequence). The full variable domain, completed using reference TRBV19 and TRBJ1-1, is DGGITQSPKYLFRKEGQNVTLSCEQNLNHDAMYWYRQDPGQGLRLIYYSQIVNDFQKGDIAEGYSVSREKKESFPLTVTSAQKNPTAFYLCASSIGQGRTEAFFGQGTRLTVV.

The chain employs TRBV9 and TRBJ2-3; 9 nucleotides agree with TRBD1. The CDR3 is made up of 14 amino acids. Germline CDR1 SGDLS, CDR2 YYNGEE. V dropped 3 bases and J dropped 8; count of bases not matched to a gene: 7. CDR3 protein: CASSGGTGPSTQYF. CDR3 coding DNA: TGTGCCAGCAGCGGAGGGACAGGGCCGAGTACGCAGTATTTT. Based on the CDR3 plus reference TRBV9 and TRBJ2-3, the full variable domain is DSGVTQTPKHLITATGQRVTLRCSPRSGDLSVYWYQQSLDQGLQFLIQYYNGEERAKGNILERFSAQQFPDLHSELNLSSLELGDSALYFCASSGGTGPSTQYFGPGTRLTVL.

This clone was recorded only once. The CDR3 DNA reads as TGTGCCAGCAGTCTAAGGTCCCCCGTGACTTCGAGCGAGCAGTACTTC. It translates to CASSLRSPVTSSEQYF. V usage is TRBV2 and J usage is TRBJ2-7; D unclear. CDR3 length equals 16 residues. Germline V gene data show CDR1 as SNHLY and CDR2 as FYNNEI. V lost 5 bases and J 6 bases, leaving 23 bases between the germline ends.

This rearrangement joins TRBV6-1 to TRBJ2-1, with 8 bases identical to TRBD2. Trimming cost V 2 bases and J 6 bases; bases outside gene matches: 3. Germline CDR1 and CDR2: MNHNS and SASEGT. The CDR3 totals 14 residues. The CDR3 DNA reads TGTGCCAGCAGTGAATATGGGACTAGCAATGAGCAGTTCTTC. Its translation: CASSEYGTSNEQFF.

The J gene is TRBJ1-1, the V gene TRBV19, with a tentative D call TRBD1 (6 bases). CDR1 LNHDA and CDR2 SQIVND come from the germline V gene (reference sequence). The CDR3 has 13 residues. Deletions cut 8 bases from V and 4 bases from J, with 14 bases between. CDR3 in DNA: TGTGCCAGTTCACAGGGATCGGTCACTGAAGCTTTCTTT. Encoded protein: CASSQGSVTEAFF.

The V gene is TRBV7-3, the J gene TRBJ2-1; 8 nucleotides line up with TRBD2. Germline CDR1 SGHTA, CDR2 FQGTGA. The trim removed 4 bases at V and 8 bases at J, leaving 10 bases unmatched. The CDR3 covers 15 residues. The CDR3 spells CASSSTGLGVDEQFF. CDR3 DNA: TGTGCCAGCAGCTCGACGGGACTAGGAGTCGATGAGCAGTTCTTC.

DNA for the CDR3: TGTGCCAGCAGCCAGGTGAGGGGGCGCACTGAAGCTTTCTTT. As protein: CASSQVRGRTEAFF. The V and J genes are TRBV7-8 and TRBJ1-1; 7 bases are shared with TRBD1. Looked up from germline, CDR1 is SGHVS and CDR2 is FQNEAQ. This CDR3 is 14 amino acids long. The ends lost 5 bases at V and 4 bases at J; junction bases unmatched: 7.

The chain employs TRBV30 and TRBJ1-3, with TRBD1 identical over 7 bases. V dropped 5 bases and J dropped 4; count of bases not matched to a gene: 5. This CDR3 is built from 13 residues. CDR1 and CDR2 (germline): GTSNPN, SVGIG (reference sequence). The CDR3 sequence: CAWDRELGNTIYF. CDR3 nucleotides: TGTGCCTGGGACAGGGAACTGGGAAACACCATATATTTT. The variable domain in full, completed from reference TRBV30 and TRBJ1-3, reads SQTIHQWPATLVQPVGSPLSLECTVEGTSNPNLYWYRQAAGRGLQLLFYSVGIGQISSEVPQNLSASRPQDRQFILSSKKLLLSDSGFYLCAWDRELGNTIYFGEGSWLTVV.

V gene TRBV7-3 combines with J gene TRBJ2-1, with TRBD2 matching over 8 bases. The germline CDR1 and CDR2 sequences are SGHTA and FQGTGA. The CDR3 extends over 14 amino acids. The V segment lost 4 bases and the J segment 8 bases; nucleotides outside the gene matches: 7. The CDR3 DNA reads TGTGCCAGCAGCTCCTCGGGGGGGCCAGATGAGCAGTTCTTC. It is translated as CASSSSGGPDEQFF.

The chain is built from TRBV7-6 and TRBJ1-4, with 7 bases that match TRBD1. After removal of 2 bases from V and 3 bases from J, the junction contained 6 bases not matched to a gene. The CDR3 sequence is 16 residues long. Germline V gives CDR1 SGHVS, CDR2 FNYEAQ. The CDR3 reads CASSLRQGEANEKLFF. CDR3 bases: TGTGCCAGCAGCTTAAGGCAGGGGGAGGCTAATGAAAAACTGTTTTTT. Full variable domain (rest looked up from reference TRBV7-6 and TRBJ1-4): GAGVSQSPRYKVTKRGQDVALRCDPISGHVSLYWYRQALGQGPEFLTYFNYEAQQDKSGLPNDRFSAERPEGSISTLTIQRTEQRDSAMYRCASSLRQGEANEKLFFGSGTQLSVL.

This clone appeared once. The rearrangement links TRBV3-1 (or the pseudogene TRBV3-2) to TRBJ2-3; D ambiguous. The germline CDR1 and CDR2 sequences are LGHDT and YNNKEL (reference sequence). V lost 0 bases and J 6 bases, leaving 13 bases between the germline ends. This CDR3 comprises 15 residues. In DNA form, the CDR3 reads TGTGCCAGCAGCCAAGATCTCCGCCGGTGGGATACGCAGTATTTT. It yields the protein CASSQDLRRWDTQYF.

This clone was detected a few times. This chain uses TRBV4-1 with TRBJ1-2; D perhaps matches TRBD1 (6 bases). Trimming removed 1 base from V and 6 bases from J, with 18 bases in between. The CDR3 runs to 16 residues. Germline-derived CDR1 and CDR2 are MGHRA and YSYEKL. In DNA, the CDR3 is TGCGCCAGCAGCCAAGTTTTAAACAGGGCCGTCGATGGCTACACCTTC. It is translated as CASSQVLNRAVDGYTF.

The chain has TRBV30 and TRBJ1-5; no clear D gene. V was clipped by 0 bases and J by 2 bases, with 11 bases between them. This CDR3 comprises 15 residues. Looked up from germline, CDR1 is GTSNPN and CDR2 is SVGIG (reference sequence). The CDR3 coding sequence is TGTGCCTGGAGTGTACCGATCGGAGGCAATCAGCCCCAGCATTTT. It encodes CAWSVPIGGNQPQHF.

Here the CDR3 DNA reads TGTGCCAGCAGTTACGCGGCAGCGTCAAACACCATATATTTT. Translating gives CASSYAAASNTIYF. V is TRBV6-6 and J is TRBJ1-3, with D hard to call. V gave up 2 bases and J gave up 6 bases, with 11 bases separating them. This CDR3 is 14 amino acids long. CDR1 MNHNY and CDR2 SVGAGI come from the germline V gene (reference sequence).

Here the CDR3 reads CASSQQQGTNEKLFF. CDR3 nucleotides: TGTGCCAGCAGCCAACAACAGGGGACTAATGAAAAACTGTTTTTT. The rearrangement links TRBV14 to TRBJ1-4, with 7 bases fitting TRBD1. This CDR3 comprises 15 residues. Germline CDR1 SGHDN, CDR2 FVKESK. Trimming took 2 bases from V and 2 from J; bases not matched to a gene: 2.

The genes are TRBV6-1 and TRBJ1-6; maybe TRBD1 (5 bases). V was clipped by 1 base and J by 7 bases, with 11 bases between them. This CDR3 contains 15 residues. Germline V gives CDR1 MNHNS, CDR2 SASEGT. The CDR3 nucleotides read TGTGCCAGCAGTGAAGAGTGGGGGGTCAATTCACCCCTCCACTTT. This codes for CASSEEWGVNSPLHF.

This clone was seen a single time. The genes are TRBV6-5 and TRBJ2-1, with a tentative D call TRBD2 (7 bases). The CDR3 contains 14 residues. Trimming removed 2 bases at V and 8 bases at J, with 13 bases between. The V gene's germline CDR1 is MNHEY and CDR2 SVGAGI. The CDR3 reads CASSYRGGEDEQFF. The CDR3 DNA sequence: TGTGCCAGCAGTTACAGGGGGGGGGAGGATGAGCAGTTCTTC.

This clone was seen only a few times. The CDR3 loop reads CASSIQGQPQHF. The CDR3 nucleotides are TGTGCCAGCAGCATACAGGGTCAGCCCCAGCATTTT. This chain links TRBV27 with TRBJ1-5; TRBD1 is a possible D gene (6 bases). V gave up 6 bases and J gave up 6 bases, with 9 bases separating them. The germline V gene encodes CDR1 MNHEY and CDR2 SMNVEV (reference sequence). The CDR3 loop spans 12 amino acids.

The V and J genes are TRBV7-8 and TRBJ2-5, with 10 bases matching TRBD2. The CDR3 covers 14 residues. The V segment lost 5 bases and the J segment 3 bases; nucleotides outside the gene matches: 3. Germline CDR1 and CDR2: SGHVS and FQNEAQ. The CDR3 nucleotides are TGTGCCAGCAGCCGCGGACTAGCGGAAGAGACCCAGTACTTC. Amino acids: CASSRGLAEETQYF.

The chain employs TRBV7-3 and TRBJ2-5; 14 bases line up with TRBD2. Germline CDR1 reads SGHTA; CDR2 reads FQGTGA. V was clipped by 5 bases and J by 2 bases; unmatched bases: 4. The CDR3 covers 16 residues. The DNA for the CDR3 is TGTGCCAGCAGCATCGGGACTAGCGGGGGACAAGAGACCCAGTACTTC. It specifies CASSIGTSGGQETQYF.